This T cell receptor beta chain was observed in a study of cytomegalovirus exposure and HLA in healthy donors. Comment on this clone: The antigen is not known.

The study's findings and limits: Researchers reported in a later analysis that a missense DCLRE1C variant was tied to TCR beta V- and J-gene trimming. TCR beta chains numbering 150 to 200 were designated cytomegalovirus-associated.

Researchers ran the PCR with 60 Vbeta and 13 Jbeta primers. The method was immunoSEQ multiplex PCR; TCRdb's version includes in-frame clones alone and lacks a portion of them. The sample consists of 55,000 to 75,000 clones, around four fifths of them appearing once. Germline V gives CDR1 MGHRA, CDR2 YSYEKL. This CDR3 spans 15 amino acids. Deletions cut 8 bases from V and 0 bases from J, with 11 bases between. The rearrangement joins TRBV4-1 to TRBJ1-6; D gene ambiguous. Specimen: PBMCs. The TCR originated in a girl aged 10 to 17 in good health and CMV-seropositive. The CDR3, as DNA: TGCGCCAGCCTGGGTCGGAGCTCCTATAATTCACCCCTCCACTTT. Translating gives CASLGRSSYNSPLHF.